The rows below give T cell receptor beta chains drawn from one sample of a study of shared clonotypes between healthy human individuals. TCRdb's table, derived via immunoSEQ multiplex PCR, lists solely in-frame clones and lacks some. The sample holds roughly 2 million clones, nearly 97% seen once. The sample consisted of naive CD4+ T cells sorted from blood. Receptors originate from a man aged 18 to 29 in good health. Both conserved end residues are part of each CDR3. The D gene is left open where the match is weak. Clone size is given for some rows only: seen once, a few or many times, or a class if the clone is expanded.

>TRBJ2-7|TRBV11-2|.|.
TGTGCCAGCAGCTTAGATCCAGGGGTAGGCGGCGAGCAGTACTTC
CASSLDPGVGGEQYF
>TRBJ1-1|TRBV13|.|.
TGTGCCAGCAGCTCCTGGCCAAGTGAGGTGAACACTGAAGCTTTCTTT
CASSSWPSEVNTEAFF
>TRBJ1-3|TRBV10-3|.|.
TGTGCCATCAGGGATACTGGAAACACCATATATTTT
CAIRDTGNTIYF
>TRBJ2-7|TRBV11-2|.|TRBD2
TGTGCCAGCAGCCCGGCCGGGACTAGAGTCTACGAGCAGTACTTC
CASSPAGTRVYEQYF
>TRBJ1-6|TRBV10-3|.|TRBD1
TGTGCCATCAGCCCAGGGGGCAATAATTCACCCCTCCACTTT
CAISPGGNNSPLHF
>TRBJ2-7|TRBV30|.|.
TGTGCCTGGAGTGACGTGGGATACGAGCAGTACTTC
CAWSDVGYEQYF
>TRBJ2-7|TRBV30|.|TRBD1
TGTGCCTGGAGACCCTCCGGGACAGGGCTCTACGAGCAGTACTTC
CAWRPSGTGLYEQYF
>TRBJ2-1|TRBV9|.|.
TGTGCCAGCAGCGTAGGATGGGATCTTTACAATGAGCAGTTCTTC
CASSVGWDLYNEQFF
>TRBJ1-5|TRBV5-1|.|.
TGCGCCAGCAGCTTGGCCGGGAACAGCAATCAGCCCCAGCATTTT
CASSLAGNSNQPQHF
>TRBJ1-5|TRBV5-6|once|.
TGTGCCATCCACCTAGTTCAGCCCCAGCATTTT
CAIHLVQPQHF
>TRBJ2-7|TRBV11-3|.|TRBD1
TGTGCCAGCAGCTCTGGGACAGGCCCCTACGAGCAGTACTTC
CASSSGTGPYEQYF
>TRBJ1-1|TRBV11-2|.|.
TGTGCCAGCAGCTTGCGGACGAACACTGAAGCTTTCTTT
CASSLRTNTEAFF
>TRBJ2-1|TRBV4-3|.|.
TGCGCCAGCAGCCAAGAGGGCGTCTCCTACAATGAGCAGTTCTTC
CASSQEGVSYNEQFF
>TRBJ2-1|TRBV4-2|.|TRBD1
TGTGCCAGCAGCCAAGCCGGGACAGGGTATCCCAATGAGCAGTTCTTC
CASSQAGTGYPNEQFF
>TRBJ2-1|TRBV7-3|.|TRBD2
TGTGCCAGCAGTCCTACTAGCGGGGATTACAATGAGCAGTTCTTC
CASSPTSGDYNEQFF
>TRBJ2-5|TRBV10-3|.|.
TGTGCCATCAGTGCAGGCTCGCAAGAGACCCAGTACTTC
CAISAGSQETQYF
>TRBJ2-3|TRBV30|.|.
TGTGCCTGGAGTCCAGCCCCAGATACGCAGTATTTT
CAWSPAPDTQYF
>TRBJ2-1|TRBV6-5|.|TRBD1
TGTGCCAGCAGCTCGACAGGGGGCCCCTTCAATGAGCAGTTCTTC
CASSSTGGPFNEQFF
>TRBJ2-7|TRBV5-1|.|TRBD2
TGCGCCAGCATACCCCGTGGGGGACTAGCGGCCTACGAGCAGTACTTC
CASIPRGGLAAYEQYF
>TRBJ1-5|TRBV7-2|.|TRBD1
TGTGCCAGCAGCTTAATCGGGACAGGGGGCGTCAGGGGTCAGCCCCAGCATTTT
CASSLIGTGGVRGQPQHF
>TRBJ1-4|TRBV5-1|.|.
TGCGCCAGCTCTAGGACTCTCTCAACTAATGAAAAACTGTTTTTT
CASSRTLSTNEKLFF
>TRBJ2-5|TRBV18|.|TRBD1
TGTGCCAGCTCACCCCTGACAGGGGGACAAGAGACCCAGTACTTC
CASSPLTGGQETQYF
>TRBJ1-4|TRBV30|.|.
TGTGCCTGGAGTCCATTAGCAACTAATGAAAAACTGTTTTTT
CAWSPLATNEKLFF
>TRBJ1-1|TRBV7-3|.|.
TGTGCCAGCCGACCTAAGGGGTCCAGGGCGGACAAAGCTTTCTTT
CASRPKGSRADKAFF
>TRBJ2-1|TRBV2|.|.
TGTGCCAGCAGTGTGCTCGCGGGGCCTTACAATGAGCAGTTCTTC
CASSVLAGPYNEQFF
>TRBJ1-5|TRBV10-3|once|TRBD1
TGTGCCATCACCCCAGGGGGCGGGCAGCCCCAGCATTTT
CAITPGGGQPQHF
>TRBJ1-5|TRBV28|once|.
TGTGCCAGCAGTTTACGGAGGGCCCAGAATCAGCCCCAGCATTTT
CASSLRRAQNQPQHF
>TRBJ2-7|TRBV5-1|.|.
TGCGCCAGCAGCTCGGACGGAAGGAGCTCCTACGAGCAGTACTTC
CASSSDGRSSYEQYF
>TRBJ1-1|TRBV6-5|.|TRBD1
TGTGCCAGCAGTACAGGGGACACTGAAGCTTTCTTT
CASSTGDTEAFF
>TRBJ2-1|TRBV9|.|TRBD1
TGTGCCAGCAGCGTAGAAGTCAGGGGGAATGAGCAGTTCTTC
CASSVEVRGNEQFF
>TRBJ2-4|TRBV10-3|.|.
TGTGCCATCAGTGCCGGCCCCGAAAACATTCAGTACTTC
CAISAGPENIQYF
>TRBJ1-1|TRBV5-1|once|.
TGCGCCAGCAGCTCGCAGCTGAACACTGAAGCTTTCTTT
CASSSQLNTEAFF
>TRBJ2-7|TRBV7-8|.|TRBD1
TGTGCCAGCAGCTTAGAAACAGGGGGCATCGACGAGCAGTACTTC
CASSLETGGIDEQYF
>TRBJ2-3|TRBV4-1|.|.
TGCGCCAGCAGCCAGGAAGATACGCAGTATTTT
CASSQEDTQYF
>TRBJ2-3|TRBV10-2|.|.
TGCGCCAGCCTCGGCCGGTGGACAGATACGCAGTATTTT
CASLGRWTDTQYF
>TRBJ1-2|TRBV6-5|.|.
TGTGCCAGCATTAGCCCGACTAACTATGGCTACACCTTC
CASISPTNYGYTF
>TRBJ1-5|TRBV21-1|.|.
TGTGCCAGCATCCCACCCACAGGAACCATCGAGAAAAATCAGCCCCAGCATTTT
CASIPPTGTIEKNQPQHF
>TRBJ2-2|TRBV10-2|.|TRBD1
TGCGCCAGCACAGGGGGGAACACCGGGGAGCTGTTTTTT
CASTGGNTGELFF
>TRBJ1-2|TRBV5-6|.|.
TGTGCCAGCAGCTTGGCCGGTGGGGACTATGGCTACACCTTC
CASSLAGGDYGYTF
>TRBJ2-4|TRBV27|.|.
TGTGCCAGCAGTTCCCCGGACAACACCAAAAACATTCAGTACTTC
CASSSPDNTKNIQYF
>TRBJ1-2|TRBV5-5|.|TRBD1
TGTGCCAGCAGGGCACAGGGGGCTCTTGGCTATGGCTACACCTTC
CASRAQGALGYGYTF
>TRBJ1-6|TRBV6-5|.|.
TGTGCCAGCACCCGGGCTGACTTAGATAATTCACCCCTCCACTTT
CASTRADLDNSPLHF
>TRBJ2-7|TRBV5-4|.|.
TGTGCCAGCAGCTGGGGGGGATGGGACACCTACGAGCAGTACTTC
CASSWGGWDTYEQYF
>TRBJ2-5|TRBV6-1|.|.
TGTGCCAGCAGCGCCTTCAGAGGACAAGAGACCCAGTACTTC
CASSAFRGQETQYF
>TRBJ2-1|TRBV5-1|.|TRBD2
TGCGCCAGCAGCGTTAGCGGGGGCTCTTACAATGAGCAGTTCTTC
CASSVSGGSYNEQFF
>TRBJ1-2|TRBV5-5|.|.
TGTGCCAGCAGCCTGGCGTGGACCGGCATTAACTATGGCTACACCTTC
CASSLAWTGINYGYTF
>TRBJ2-2|TRBV5-1|.|.
TGCGCCAGCAGCTCGGATAACACCGGGGAGCTGTTTTTT
CASSSDNTGELFF
>TRBJ2-5|TRBV29-1|.|.
TGCAGCGTCCAGAGGGACGGTATGGGAGAGACCCAGTACTTC
CSVQRDGMGETQYF
>TRBJ2-2|TRBV7-9|.|.
TGTGCCAGCAGCTTCTCGACCGGGGAGCTGTTTTTT
CASSFSTGELFF
>TRBJ2-3|TRBV19|.|TRBD1
TGTGCCAGTAGTATAATAACCGGGACAGGGGGCCTCCCGTCCTACACAGATACGCAGTATTTT
CASSIITGTGGLPSYTDTQYF
>TRBJ2-7|TRBV5-4|.|TRBD1
TGTGCCAGCAGCTCTAGCAAAATCCGGGACAGCCACGAGCAGTACTTC
CASSSSKIRDSHEQYF
>TRBJ2-3|TRBV7-2|.|.
TGTGCCAGCAGGGAAGGTGGGAAACCAGATACGCAGTATTTT
CASREGGKPDTQYF
>TRBJ1-5|TRBV6-5|.|.
TGTGCCAGCAGAATGGACAAATTCGGGCCCCAGCATTTT
CASRMDKFGPQHF
>TRBJ2-5|TRBV7-2|.|.
TGTGCCAGCAGCCGACGTACGGGGACACAAGAGACCCAGTACTTC
CASSRRTGTQETQYF
>TRBJ1-4|TRBV28|.|.
TGTGCCAGCAGTCTCGCGGGTAGCGGAACTAATGAAAAACTGTTTTTT
CASSLAGSGTNEKLFF
>TRBJ2-1|TRBV19|.|.
TGTGCCACCCGAGGGGAAAAGAAGGACAATGAGCAGTTCTTC
CATRGEKKDNEQFF